This passage covers 20 T cell receptor beta chains from one sample sequenced in a study of cytomegalovirus exposure and HLA in healthy donors. PCR used 60 Vbeta primers and 13 Jbeta primers. The protocol was immunoSEQ multiplex PCR, while the TCRdb copy is restricted to in-frame clones and leaves out a portion. There are under 200,000 clones in the sample; 80% to 90% occur only once, and approximately 2.1% lies in the top ten. Specimen: PBMCs. The receptors shown here come from a young woman in good health and CMV-seronegative.

This clone was detected once. The rearrangement uses TRBV7-9 and TRBJ2-1; possibly TRBD2 for D (6 bases). Germline V gives CDR1 SEHNR, CDR2 FQNEAQ (reference sequence). The CDR3 covers 15 residues. Trimming pared 0 bases from V and 8 bases from J, leaving 14 bases between. CDR3 nucleotide sequence: TGTGCCAGCAGCTTAGCGGGAGGTCCGCCCCATGAGCAGTTCTTC. This codes for CASSLAGGPPHEQFF.

Concerning this clone: The junction differs from germline at one of its ends, possibly a read error. The J gene is TRBJ1-4, the V gene TRBV6-5; D gene ambiguous. CDR1 is MNHEY, CDR2 SVGAGI, per germline. CDR3 length: 9 residues. The CDR3 region has the DNA TGTGCCAGGTCGGAGGCAGTGATTTTT. Translating gives CARSEAVIF.

V gene TRBV7-3 combines with J gene TRBJ2-1; TRBD1 matches at 9 bases. J gave up 7 bases and V 4 bases, and 5 bases lay outside the gene matches. This CDR3 is built from 14 residues. Per germline, CDR1 SGHTA and CDR2 FQGTGA. The CDR3 reads CASSSRQGGNEQFF. The CDR3, as DNA: TGTGCCAGCAGCTCCCGACAGGGGGGGAATGAGCAGTTCTTC.

This chain joins TRBV7-2 and TRBJ2-1; 8 bases line up with TRBD1. The CDR3 sequence is 14 residues long. Germline assignment: CDR1 SGHTA and CDR2 FQGNSA. Unmatched junction bases numbered 7, after V lost 1 base and J lost 11 bases. This chain's CDR3 is CASSLVDRVAKQFF. CDR3 coding DNA: TGTGCCAGCAGCTTAGTGGACAGGGTAGCGAAGCAGTTCTTC.

The table lists this clone with a count of one. Its ends do not fully match the called genes, so a read error is possible. The gene calls are TRBV7-7 and TRBJ2-5; the match to TRBD2 covers 11 bases. The CDR3 has 15 amino acids. In germline, CDR1 is SSHAT, CDR2 FNYEAQ (reference sequence). This chain's CDR3 is CASSPGLAVKETQYF. DNA of the CDR3: TGTGCTAGCAGCCCGGGACTAGCGGTAAAGGAGACCCAGTACTTC.

The rearrangement uses TRBV11-2 and TRBJ1-4, with D tentatively TRBD1 (5 bases). V lost 5 bases and J lost 8, with 12 bases in between. The germline CDR1 and CDR2 sequences are SGHAT and FQNNGV. The CDR3 has 13 residues. The CDR3 loop reads CASSTVKGEKLFF. In nucleotides, the CDR3 is TGTGCCAGCAGCACCGTAAAGGGGGAAAAACTGTTTTTT. Using reference TRBV11-2 and TRBJ1-4 for the parts outside the CDR3, the full variable domain is EAGVAQSPRYKIIEKRQSVAFWCNPISGHATLYWYQQILGQGPKLLIQFQNNGVVDDSQLPKDRFSAERLKGVDSTLKIQPAKLEDSAVYLCASSTVKGEKLFFGSGTQLSVL.

The J gene is TRBJ1-1, the V gene TRBV5-6; D uncertain. The CDR3 sequence is 12 residues long. The V gene lost 1 base and the J gene lost 6 bases, with 7 bases spanning the gap. Germline lookup yields CDR1 SGHDT and CDR2 YYEEEE. For the CDR3, the DNA is TGTGCCAGCAGCTTGAGTGGCCCTGAAGCTTTCTTT. It translates to CASSLSGPEAFF. The full variable domain, completed using reference TRBV5-6 and TRBJ1-1, is DAGVTQSPTHLIKTRGQQVTLRCSPKSGHDTVSWYQQALGQGPQFIFQYYEEEERQRGNFPDRFSGHQFPNYSSELNVNALLLGDSALYLCASSLSGPEAFFGQGTRLTVV.

V and J are TRBV27 and TRBJ1-6; 10 nucleotides line up with TRBD1. CDR1 MNHEY and CDR2 SMNVEV come from the germline V gene (reference sequence). V lost 4 bases to trimming and J lost 7 bases; unmatched junction nucleotides: 10. The CDR3 runs 17 residues. The CDR3 here is CASSSLRTGGINSPLHF. DNA for the CDR3: TGTGCCAGCAGTTCTCTCAGGACAGGGGGTATCAATTCACCCCTCCACTTT.

The chain employs TRBV6-5 and TRBJ2-1, with TRBD1 matching 7 bases. CDR3 size: 15 residues. V lost 0 bases and J lost 3; bases outside the gene matches: 2. CDR1 and CDR2 (germline): MNHEY, SVGAGI. As DNA, the CDR3 is TGTGCCAGCAGTTACTCGGGACAGAGCTACAATGAGCAGTTCTTC. It specifies CASSYSGQSYNEQFF.

The chain links TRBV7-8 to TRBJ2-7; 7 bases map to TRBD1. The V gene's germline CDR1 is SGHVS and CDR2 FQNEAQ. CDR3 size: 15 residues. V lost 4 bases to trimming and J lost 3 bases; unmatched junction nucleotides: 9. The CDR3 DNA is TGTGCCAGCAGCTGGCCGGGACAGCAAAACTACGAGCAGTACTTC. Translating it yields CASSWPGQQNYEQYF.

The chain has TRBV29-1 and TRBJ2-3; 10 bases fit TRBD2. The J segment lost 2 bases and the V segment lost 6 bases, leaving 8 bases of the junction unmatched. The germline V gene has CDR1 SQVTM and CDR2 ANQGSEA. The CDR3 totals 15 residues. CDR3 region: CSVVHGLADTDTQYF. CDR3 bases: TGCAGCGTGGTTCATGGACTAGCGGACACAGATACGCAGTATTTT.

The chain joins TRBV19 to TRBJ2-7; 9 bases align to TRBD2. CDR3 length equals 14 residues. From germline, CDR1 is LNHDA and CDR2 SQIVND (reference sequence). The V segment lost 6 bases and the J segment 3 bases; nucleotides outside the gene matches: 6. The CDR3 nucleotides are TGTGCCAGTAGCCGTATAGCGGGAGTCTACGAGCAGTACTTC. Protein product: CASSRIAGVYEQYF.

V usage is TRBV6-5 and J usage is TRBJ1-3; D is undetermined. The V and J ends lost 6 bases and 0 bases respectively, with 9 bases between them. Germline loops: CDR1 MNHEY, CDR2 SVGAGI. This CDR3 spans 14 amino acids. CDR3 sequence: CASSRVNSGNTIYF. The CDR3 coding sequence is TGTGCCAGCAGCCGAGTCAACTCTGGAAACACCATATATTTT.

This chain connects TRBV6-1 to TRBJ2-5, with 7 bases matching TRBD2. The V gene end was trimmed by 1 base and the J gene end by 0 bases; junction bases not matched to a gene: 5. This CDR3 is 16 amino acids long. Germline CDR1 MNHNS, CDR2 SASEGT. CDR3 in amino acids: CASSEGLAAYQETQYF. CDR3 bases: TGTGCCAGCAGTGAAGGGCTAGCGGCCTACCAAGAGACCCAGTACTTC.

This clone was detected many times. V and J are TRBV6-1 and TRBJ2-1, with TRBD2 identical over 9 bases. This CDR3 has 15 residues. Looked up from germline, CDR1 is MNHNS and CDR2 is SASEGT. The trim removed 5 bases at V and 0 bases at J, leaving 2 bases unmatched. The CDR3 is CASSLSGGSYNEQFF. The CDR3 bases are TGTGCCAGCAGTCTTAGCGGGGGCTCCTACAATGAGCAGTTCTTC.

The chain uses TRBV27 and TRBJ2-5; 7 bases align to TRBD2. The better agreement between TRBJ2-7 and the DNA end casts doubt on the J call. The length of the CDR3 is 14 residues. Germline CDR1 is MNHEY and CDR2 is SMNVEV (reference sequence). The CDR3 loop reads CASKSIAGLYEQYF. CDR3 bases: TGTGCCAGCAAATCGATAGCGGGCCTCTACGAGCAGTACTTC.

The rearrangement joins TRBV19 to TRBJ1-5, with TRBD1 matching 10 bases. Germline values: CDR1 LNHDA, CDR2 SQIVND (reference sequence). The CDR3 runs to 15 residues. Trimming at V came to 6 bases and at J to 0 bases, leaving 2 bases not matched to a gene. CDR3 bases: TGTGCCAGTAGGGGACAGGGGAATAGCAATCAGCCCCAGCATTTT. As protein: CASRGQGNSNQPQHF.

The chain has TRBV9 and TRBJ2-3, with a tentative D call TRBD2 (6 bases). The V gene lost 0 bases and the J gene lost 6 bases, with 14 bases spanning the gap. The CDR3 is made up of 15 amino acids. CDR1 is SGDLS and CDR2 is YYNGEE in the germline V gene. CDR3 amino acids: CASSVEAGGVDTQYF. CDR3 bases: TGTGCCAGCAGCGTAGAGGCTGGCGGGGTTGATACGCAGTATTTT. The variable domain in full, completed from reference TRBV9 and TRBJ2-3, reads DSGVTQTPKHLITATGQRVTLRCSPRSGDLSVYWYQQSLDQGLQFLIQYYNGEERAKGNILERFSAQQFPDLHSELNLSSLELGDSALYFCASSVEAGGVDTQYFGPGTRLTVL.

This sequence joins TRBV10-3 and TRBJ1-2; TRBD1 aligns across 11 bases. V lost 5 bases to trimming and J lost 4 bases; unmatched junction nucleotides: 9. CDR3 size: 16 residues. Germline assignment: CDR1 ENHRY and CDR2 SYGVKD. The CDR3 region is CAISSWTGGDIYGYTF. CDR3 coding DNA: TGTGCCATCAGTTCTTGGACAGGGGGCGATATCTATGGCTACACCTTC.

The J gene is TRBJ2-7, the V gene TRBV13; perhaps TRBD2 as D (5 bases). Germline CDR1 and CDR2: PRHDT and FYEKMQ (reference sequence). The germline V and J ends were trimmed by 0 bases and 3 bases, with 9 bases remaining between them. This CDR3 has 14 residues. The CDR3 bases are TGTGCCAGCAGCTTAGGCGGGAAAGACTACGAGCAGTACTTC. This sequence encodes CASSLGGKDYEQYF. Supplemented by reference TRBV13 and TRBJ2-7, the full variable domain reads AAGVIQSPRHLIKEKRETATLKCYPIPRHDTVYWYQQGPGQDPQFLISFYEKMQSDKGSIPDRFSAQQFSDYHSELNMSSLELGDSALYFCASSLGGKDYEQYFGPGTRLTVT.